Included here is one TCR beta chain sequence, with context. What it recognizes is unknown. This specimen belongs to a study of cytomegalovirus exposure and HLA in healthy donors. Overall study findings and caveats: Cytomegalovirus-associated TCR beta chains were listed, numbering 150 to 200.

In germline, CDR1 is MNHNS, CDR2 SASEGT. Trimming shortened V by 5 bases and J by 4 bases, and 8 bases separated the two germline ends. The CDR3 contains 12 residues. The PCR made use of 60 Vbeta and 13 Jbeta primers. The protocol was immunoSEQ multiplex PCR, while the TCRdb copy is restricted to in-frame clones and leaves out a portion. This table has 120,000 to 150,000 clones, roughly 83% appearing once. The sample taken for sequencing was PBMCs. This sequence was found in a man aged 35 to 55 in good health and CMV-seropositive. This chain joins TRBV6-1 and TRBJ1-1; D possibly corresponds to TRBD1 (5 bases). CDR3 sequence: CASSPGGTEAFF. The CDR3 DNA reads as TGTGCCAGCAGTCCCGGGGGCACTGAAGCTTTCTTT.